This record looks at one TCR beta chain sequence and its context. Its matching antigen is unknown. This entry belongs to a study of blood T cells in healthy people across ages. The germline gives CDR1 ENHRY, CDR2 SYGVKD. The CDR3 length is 15 residues. Staff drew around 10 milliliters of peripheral blood from each donor. Researchers isolated at least 6 million PBMCs per sample. Together with a sample-barcoded 5' primer, a J-beta primer mix was included in a second PCR lasting roughly 7 to 11 cycles. Researchers report that a template-switch adaptor with 12 random nucleotides tagged each cDNA molecule. TCRdb recomputed calls from the 5' RACE reads with MiXCR, one row per CDR3 protein. The sample comprises 750,000 to 950,000 distinct CDR3 sequences, approximately 53% of which are singletons, and around 41% rests with the top ten. Study-wide results and caveats: Unsorted PBMCs blocked a conclusive comparison of naive and antigen-experienced cells.

The rearrangement links TRBV10-3 to TRBJ2-7; D is unresolved. The DNA end is a closer match to TRBJ2-5, so the J assignment may be wrong. The origin of this receptor is an elderly man in good health. The material sequenced was blood. The CDR3 is CAISEPASAELTQYF. In DNA, the CDR3 is TGTGCCATCAGTGAGCCGGCCTCCGCGGAGCTGACCCAGTACTTC.